One and the same sample provided the 25 T cell receptor beta chains below, sequenced in a study of blood T cells in healthy people across ages. Through a sample-barcoded 5' primer and a J-beta primer mix, a second PCR was run for roughly 6 to 11 cycles. MiXCR, run by TCRdb on the 5' RACE reads, gives a single entry per CDR3 protein. Here the sample spans approximately 690,000 distinct CDR3 sequences, 40% to 45% being singletons. Sequenced: blood. The receptors originated from an elderly man in good health.

V gene TRBV24-1 combines with J gene TRBJ2-7; 9 bases match TRBD1. Germline assignment: CDR1 KGHDR and CDR2 SFDVKD. CDR3 size: 15 residues. V gave up 5 bases and J gave up 5 bases; unmatched junction bases: 9. The CDR3 DNA reads as TGTGCCACCAGTGCCCGGGACAGGGAGCGACACGAGCAGTACTTC. As protein: CATSARDRERHEQYF.

This chain joins TRBV5-1 and TRBJ2-1; D assignment may be TRBD1 or TRBD2 (5 bases each). This CDR3 has 14 residues. The germline V gene encodes CDR1 SGHRS and CDR2 YFSETQ. V gave up 2 bases and J gave up 6 bases, with 12 bases separating them. CDR3 loop: CASSFRDGCNEQFF. CDR3 bases: TGCGCCAGCAGCTTCCGGGACGGGTGCAATGAGCAGTTCTTC.

The chain employs TRBV12-3 or TRBV12-4 and TRBJ2-1; 9 bases are shared with TRBD2. J lost 3 bases, V lost 4 bases, and 10 bases had no gene match. There are 17 residues in the CDR3. The CDR3 sequence is CASSSGSSGGIYNEQFF. For the CDR3, the DNA is TGTGCCAGCAGTTCCGGCAGTAGCGGGGGCATCTACAATGAGCAGTTCTTC.

The table lists this clonotype with a few counts. The chain combines TRBV11-1 with TRBJ2-5; perhaps TRBD2 as D (5 bases). The CDR3 consists of 16 residues. V was clipped by 5 bases and J by 2 bases, with 18 bases between them. The V gene's germline CDR1 is SGHAT and CDR2 FQDESV (reference sequence). CDR3 amino acids: CASSPGLPAAQETQYF. CDR3 nucleotide sequence: TGTGCCAGCAGCCCAGGACTGCCAGCCGCACAAGAGACCCAGTACTTC.

Only one count was recorded for this clonotype. Relative to the germline gene, one junction end is altered; a read error may explain this. The chain joins TRBV29-1 to TRBJ2-6, with D perhaps TRBD2 (6 bases). CDR3 length: 15 residues. From germline, CDR1 is SQVTM and CDR2 ANQGSEA. The CDR3 reads CSVDDGGAGANVPTF. Written as DNA, the CDR3 is TGCAGCGTTGATGACGGGGGAGCTGGGGCCAACGTCCCGACTTTC. The whole variable domain, filled in from reference TRBV29-1 and TRBJ2-6, reads SAVISQKPSRDICQRGTSLTIQCQVDSQVTMMFWYRQQPGQSLTLIATANQGSEATYESGFVIDKFPISRPNLTFSTLTVSNMSPEDSSIYLCSVDDGGAGANVPTFGAGSRLTVL.

This clonotype was found a few times. The chain has TRBV6-1 and TRBJ2-5; 7 nucleotides line up with TRBD2. The DNA end is more similar to TRBJ2-7, so the J call may be wrong. Germline V gives CDR1 MNHNS, CDR2 SASEGT. This CDR3 is built from 15 residues. CDR3 region: CASSEYGTTPREQYF. DNA of the CDR3: TGTGCCAGCAGTGAATATGGGACTACCCCTCGCGAGCAGTACTTC.

The chain combines TRBV28 with TRBJ1-6; 8 nucleotides line up with TRBD1. This CDR3 has 15 amino acids. Germline V CDR1 and CDR2: MDHEN, SYDVKM. J was trimmed by 7 bases and V by 3 bases; bases with no gene match: 5. The chain's CDR3 is CASSFPRQGNSPLHF. The CDR3, as DNA: TGTGCCAGCAGTTTCCCAAGACAGGGGAATTCACCCCTCCACTTT.

The chain has TRBV24-1 and TRBJ2-1; no reliable D call. The CDR3 runs 16 residues. The V gene lost 3 bases and the J gene lost 4 bases, with 15 bases spanning the gap. Germline loops: CDR1 KGHDR, CDR2 SFDVKD. The CDR3 sequence is CATSDPEAGLYNEQFF. The CDR3 nucleotides read TGTGCCACCAGTGATCCGGAAGCTGGTCTGTACAATGAGCAGTTCTTC.

The rearrangement uses TRBV2 and TRBJ2-1; 9 bases agree with TRBD1. V lost 9 bases, J lost 13 bases, and 19 bases stayed unmatched. CDR3 size: 15 residues. Germline lookup yields CDR1 SNHLY and CDR2 FYNNEI. The DNA for the CDR3 is TGTGCCAGTGTTAAACAGGGGGCGGACGGGGAGACCCAGTTCTTC. It is translated as CASVKQGADGETQFF.

The CDR3 region has the DNA TGTGCCACCAGTGATTTGATCCCCGGGACTAGCGGGGGGGAGACCCAGTACTTC. It is translated as CATSDLIPGTSGGETQYF. The chain combines TRBV24-1 with TRBJ2-5, with 15 bases matching TRBD2. CDR3 size: 18 residues. V lost 0 bases and J lost 5; bases outside the gene matches: 6. From germline, CDR1 is KGHDR and CDR2 SFDVKD.

This clonotype was observed a few times. The rearrangement joins TRBV28 to TRBJ2-7; perhaps TRBD2 as D (6 bases). Germline V gene sequence: CDR1 MDHEN, CDR2 SYDVKM. The CDR3 totals 15 residues. V lost 7 bases, J lost 2 bases, and 18 bases lay in between. The CDR3 sequence is CASTPPGLSPYEQYF. The CDR3 DNA reads as TGTGCCAGCACCCCACCCGGACTATCACCCTACGAGCAGTACTTC.

The CDR3: CASSSREGQGIYNEQFF. For the CDR3, the DNA is TGTGCCAGCAGCTCGAGAGAGGGACAGGGAATCTACAATGAGCAGTTCTTC. The chain links TRBV7-6 to TRBJ2-1; TRBD1 aligns across 9 bases. Germline-derived CDR1 and CDR2 are SGHVS and FNYEAQ. Germline trimming cut 4 bases from V and 3 bases from J; bases unmatched to any gene: 10. The length of the CDR3 is 17 residues. Looking up the rest from reference TRBV7-6 and TRBJ2-1 gives the full variable domain: GAGVSQSPRYKVTKRGQDVALRCDPISGHVSLYWYRQALGQGPEFLTYFNYEAQQDKSGLPNDRFSAERPEGSISTLTIQRTEQRDSAMYRCASSSREGQGIYNEQFFGPGTRLTVL.

The genes are TRBV11-3 and TRBJ2-1; 7 bases align to TRBD1. The ends lost 4 bases at V and 3 bases at J; junction bases unmatched: 6. Germline values: CDR1 SGHNT, CDR2 YENEEA. The CDR3 runs to 15 residues. CDR3 DNA: TGTGCCAGCAGCTCCAGGGGGAAAAGCTACAATGAGCAGTTCTTC. Translation: CASSSRGKSYNEQFF. Combining the CDR3 with reference TRBV11-3 and TRBJ2-1 gives the whole variable domain EAGVVQSPRYKIIEKKQPVAFWCNPISGHNTLYWYLQNLGQGPELLIRYENEEAVDDSQLPKDRFSAERLKGVDSTLKIQPAELGDSAVYLCASSSRGKSYNEQFFGPGTRLTVL.

This clonotype was observed at least ten times. The V gene is TRBV7-2, the J gene TRBJ2-7; a weak D match, TRBD1 (6 bases). Per germline, CDR1 SGHTA and CDR2 FQGNSA. This CDR3 contains 14 residues. V lost 2 bases, J lost 2 bases, and 10 bases lay in between. The CDR3 protein is CASSLPDRTYEQYF. The CDR3 DNA is TGTGCCAGCAGCTTACCGGACAGAACCTACGAGCAGTACTTC. The full variable domain, rest sourced from reference TRBV7-2 and TRBJ2-7, is GAGVSQSPSNKVTEKGKDVELRCDPISGHTALYWYRQSLGQGLEFLIYFQGNSAPDKSGLPSDRFSAERTGGSVSTLTIQRTQQEDSAVYLCASSLPDRTYEQYFGPGTRLTVT.

J is TRBJ1-2 and V is TRBV7-2, with 8 nucleotides matching TRBD1. V shed 7 bases, J shed 8 bases, and the junction held 9 bases outside the gene matches. Germline CDR1 SGHTA, CDR2 FQGNSA. There are 13 residues in the CDR3. CDR3 sequence (DNA): TGTGCCAGCAAATCGGAACAGGGGGTGGGCTACACCTTC. Translation gives CASKSEQGVGYTF.

This clonotype was observed a few times. The CDR3 DNA sequence: TGTGCCAGCAGTGAAACGACTAGCGGGAGGAGGGTCAATGAGCAGTTCTTC. It yields the protein CASSETTSGRRVNEQFF. The chain has TRBV6-1 and TRBJ2-1, with 13 bases identical to TRBD2. The CDR3 totals 17 residues. Trimming at V came to 2 bases and at J to 6 bases, leaving 7 bases not matched to a gene. Germline V gene data show CDR1 as MNHNS and CDR2 as SASEGT.

This clonotype was recorded a few times. The chain uses TRBV5-6 and TRBJ1-4; maybe TRBD1 (6 bases). V was pared by 1 base and J by 4 bases, with 14 bases between. This CDR3 has 16 amino acids. Germline loops: CDR1 SGHDT, CDR2 YYEEEE. The chain's CDR3 is CASSLSGQPINEKLFF. The CDR3 coding sequence is TGTGCCAGCAGCTTGTCTGGACAGCCTATTAATGAAAAACTGTTTTTT.

The chain joins TRBV7-2 to TRBJ2-3, with D possibly TRBD1 on 6 matching bases. Germline V gene data show CDR1 as SGHTA and CDR2 as FQGNSA. V shed 7 bases and J shed 9 bases, with 26 bases lying between them. The CDR3 spans 16 residues. CDR3 sequence reads: CASTIGATTRGHTQYF. In DNA form, the CDR3 reads TGTGCCAGCACCATAGGGGCGACCACACGGGGACACACGCAGTATTTT.

The V gene is TRBV5-6, the J gene TRBJ2-5; perhaps TRBD2 as D (6 bases). Trimming cost V 4 bases and J 4 bases, with 17 bases left between them. CDR1 and CDR2 (germline): SGHDT, YYEEEE. This CDR3 is built from 15 residues. This chain's CDR3 is CASSAGTPVGETQYF. CDR3 nucleotides: TGTGCCAGCAGCGCTGGGACTCCCGTAGGAGAGACCCAGTACTTC. The full variable domain, its missing parts supplied by reference TRBV5-6 and TRBJ2-5, is DAGVTQSPTHLIKTRGQQVTLRCSPKSGHDTVSWYQQALGQGPQFIFQYYEEEERQRGNFPDRFSGHQFPNYSSELNVNALLLGDSALYLCASSAGTPVGETQYFGPGTRLLVL.

This chain connects TRBV3-1 to TRBJ2-1, with 9 bases identical to TRBD1. CDR1 and CDR2 from the germline V gene are LGHDT and YNNKEL (reference sequence). After removal of 7 bases from V and 2 bases from J, the junction contained 6 bases not matched to a gene. There are 15 residues in the CDR3. CDR3 in amino acids: CASNQGQGPYNEQFF. In DNA, the CDR3 is TGTGCCAGCAACCAGGGACAGGGTCCCTACAATGAGCAGTTCTTC.

The chain carries TRBV13 and TRBJ2-7, with TRBD1 identical over 7 bases. Germline lookup yields CDR1 PRHDT and CDR2 FYEKMQ (reference sequence). The CDR3 totals 14 residues. Trimming took 5 bases from V and 7 from J; bases not matched to a gene: 11. CDR3 sequence (DNA): TGTGCCAGCAGCCTCAACAGACAGGGTAGGGAGCAGTACTTC. Translating gives CASSLNRQGREQYF. The variable domain in full, completed from reference TRBV13 and TRBJ2-7, reads AAGVIQSPRHLIKEKRETATLKCYPIPRHDTVYWYQQGPGQDPQFLISFYEKMQSDKGSIPDRFSAQQFSDYHSELNMSSLELGDSALYFCASSLNRQGREQYFGPGTRLTVT.

This clonotype was picked up many times. The V and J genes are TRBV7-2 and TRBJ2-7; 7 nucleotides match TRBD2. The CDR3 totals 14 residues. The V segment lost 1 base and the J segment 7 bases; nucleotides outside the gene matches: 7. Germline V gives CDR1 SGHTA, CDR2 FQGNSA. Here the CDR3 DNA reads TGTGCCAGCAGCTTAGAAGGACTAGTCTCTGAGCAGTACTTC. Its translation is CASSLEGLVSEQYF.

The chain employs TRBV7-6 and TRBJ2-5, with D maybe TRBD1 (6 bases). Germline CDR1 and CDR2: SGHVS and FNYEAQ. V lost 1 base to trimming and J lost 11 bases, with 11 bases between them. There are 12 residues in the CDR3. Here the CDR3 reads CASSLGGTLQYF. The CDR3, as DNA: TGTGCCAGCAGCTTAGGGGGGACACTGCAGTACTTC.

This chain joins TRBV20-1 and TRBJ1-6; 9 nucleotides align to TRBD1. This CDR3 comprises 14 residues. The J segment lost 7 bases and the V segment lost 4 bases, leaving 5 bases of the junction unmatched. Germline loops: CDR1 DFQATT, CDR2 SNEGSKA (reference sequence). In nucleotides, the CDR3 is TGCAGTGCTACCTCCGGACAGGGGAATTCACCCCTCCACTTT. It specifies CSATSGQGNSPLHF.

This clonotype appeared many times. The chain links TRBV6-2 or TRBV6-3 to TRBJ2-1; D uncertain. Germline V gene sequence: CDR1 MNHEY, CDR2 SVGEGT. The V end was cut by 5 bases, the J end by 3 bases, with 14 bases between. The CDR3 is made up of 15 amino acids. The DNA of the CDR3 is TGTGCCAGCAGTCCCGCCGGTCGGGTCTACAATGAGCAGTTCTTC. Its protein product is CASSPAGRVYNEQFF.